This TCR beta chain was identified during a study of cytomegalovirus exposure and HLA in healthy donors (dated by TCRdb to between 2016 and 2019). Describing the broader study: According to an earlier analysis of 587 of the donors, some 180 million T cells yielded 117 million unique TCR beta sequences and about 300 Gb of sequence data. Roughly 300 gigabases of sequencing data and tens of millions of unique TCR sequences were included in an early release covering roughly 600 HLA-typed donors. The genetic ancestry cluster associated with self-reported Caucasian donors included roughly four fifths of the approximately 410 genotyped donors. The aim of the study was to test whether cataloging public T cell receptors could identify signatures of past pathogen exposure. Using immunosequencing, the study profiled T cell repertoires from fewer than 700 subjects and related those repertoires to cytomegalovirus serostatus. In addition to the first cohort of 666 subjects, a separate validation cohort of 120 different subjects was used. The study combined high-throughput TCR immunosequencing, statistical association of individual TCRs with disease status, and machine learning to predict cytomegalovirus infection status. A later analysis re-examined previously published TCR beta repertoires from roughly 650 donors and added high-resolution HLA genotyping to investigate patterns of TCR occurrence. Rather than drawing on any new phenotypic data, the later analysis identified candidate immune exposures from TCR beta sequences and the way those sequences occurred across donors. To decide whether each TCR beta V gene segment behaved as functional or pseudogenic, an earlier analysis of approximately 590 of the donors relied on high-throughput TCR beta sequencing. Donor age, sex, ethnicity and CMV serostatus were collected together with the repertoire data. Genome-wide SNP genotypes for about 65% of the roughly 670 donors were used in a later genetic analysis, which treated that subset as a discovery cohort. Every repertoire in the discovery cohort had been generated on one and the same sequencing platform. HLA typing included class I and class II loci at four-digit resolution. Typing coverage varied by locus: roughly 620-640 donors for A, B, C, DRB1 and DQB1; approximately 520 for DQA1; more than 600 for DPA1; approximately 450 for DPB1. Roughly 5 DR-DQ haplotypes were handled as single units for association and clustering because linkage in the cohort was strong. Across approximately 400 genotyped donors of the cohort, an average of about 200,000 unique TCR beta nucleotide sequences per donor were sequenced, and roughly a sixth of those sequences were non-productive.

Preparation of the library involved the immunoSEQ multiplex PCR assay. For the multiplex PCR, a mixture combining 60 forward primers for TCR Vbeta segments and 13 reverse primers for TCR Jbeta segments was used. The CDR3 region of rearranged TCR beta genes was amplified from genomic DNA by a multiplex PCR assay. Amplified TCR beta libraries were sequenced as 87-base-pair reads on the Illumina HiSeq System. The paper's processing steps were these. Across the 500 to 750 repertoires, a later analysis counted roughly 77 million unique TCR beta chains, some 11 million of which were shared by at least two donors. To remove PCR and sequencing errors, raw reads were error-corrected and collapsed into unique sequences using a nearest-neighbor algorithm that merged closely related sequences. CDR3 sequences were aligned to IMGT reference sequences to assign V, D and J gene segments. For a sequence to be retained, a match of at least six nucleotides was required to both a V gene segment and a J gene segment. A rearrangement was called productive if the CDR3 had no stop codons and remained in frame with V and J, and every other rearrangement was called non-productive. CDR3 was defined according to IMGT convention as the region running from the second conserved V-encoded cysteine to the conserved J-encoded phenylalanine. The earlier analysis of about 590 of the donors excluded sequences that lacked an unambiguous match to a single V gene segment. An earlier analysis of some 500 of the donors classified V segments as functional when productive rearrangements were above 56.7% and as segregating when the standard deviation between donors was above 5%. A statistical classification framework was built for diagnosing cytomegalovirus status from the catalog of TCR beta chain sequences. In a later analysis, V and J genes were assigned by comparing TCR nucleotide sequences against IMGT/GENE-DB human TR gene sequences. The TCRdist pipeline was used in a later analysis to assign CDR3 sequences and most-parsimonious VDJ recombination scenarios. In a later analysis, each TCR beta chain was defined by its CDR3 amino acid sequence together with its V-gene family, and reads without a unique V-gene family were excluded. A later analysis removed 592 highly shared, low-generation-probability nucleotide sequences to deal with suspected cross-contamination and a sequencing artifact. In a later analysis, a clonal expansion index was calculated for each public chain from normalized within-repertoire ranks of inferred template counts. Generation probabilities in a later analysis came from a VDJ recombination model fitted to out-of-frame rearrangements, and those results were checked against IGoR. In a later analysis, TCR-TCR, TCR-HLA and TCR-CMV co-occurrence was scored with hypergeometric tests, and a repertoire-size bias correction was applied to TCR pairs. To estimate false discovery rates, a later analysis permuted the HLA or CMV assignments 20 times. In a later analysis, co-occurring TCRs were grouped using DBSCAN, with TCRdist sequence similarity added in when clustering inside HLA-allele-positive subsets. Co-occurrence clustering excluded repertoires with fewer than 30,000 or more than 120,000 public chains, plus five with anomalous nucleotide sharing. TCRdb re-hosts the immuneACCESS table, in-frame sequences only. Its copies lack some clones; in the studies checked, an unresolved V gene accounts for under half of them, and the cause for the rest is not known. V and J calls plus clone size are reproduced from that table; the DNA served to infer D and trimming. The sample table lists around 160,000 clones, roughly 83% of them with a count of one. Of the sample, approximately 1.5% falls within the top ten clones.

Summary of the overall study and its limitations: According to a later analysis, parvovirus B19, influenza, CMV and Epstein-Barr virus appeared linked to several top co-occurrence clusters. Three of the identified cytomegalovirus-associated TCR beta chains were confirmed in vitro to be specific for cytomegalovirus antigens. The authors suggested that the approach could potentially be extended to other disease states and immunological phenotypes. A group of highly shared sequence variants was considered likely to be a technical artifact of the sequencing pipeline. CMV serostatus was the only immune exposure information available for the cohort. Linkage disequilibrium might explain the correlated functional status among segregating V segments, but an unknown experimental factor could not be excluded. Because HLA typing was missing for some donors at each locus, association tests included only the typed subset. An earlier analysis of around 600 of the donors showed that most TCR beta V segments appeared in productive rearrangements either about 87% or about 30% of the time, which broadly matched IMGT annotations. Compared with equally common non-associated chains, HLA-associated TCR beta chains in a later analysis were more clonally expanded and had lower generation probabilities. Assigning TCR associations to individual alleles was difficult when HLA alleles, especially DR and DQ, strongly co-occurred. Only TCR beta chains were sequenced in this cohort, and the absence of alpha or paired-chain data limited detectable features. A later genetic analysis associated a missense DCLRE1C variant with V-gene and J-gene trimming of TCR beta chains, and an independent cohort replicated the association. In the study, around 150 TCR beta chains were listed as associated with cytomegalovirus. According to a later genetic analysis, donors in an Asian-associated ancestry cluster had fewer N-insertions in productive TCRs than the approximately 700-donor mean. Most TCR sequences were seen in very few donors, while some public TCRs were found in many individuals. A later analysis found that TCR association rates varied across HLA loci, with DRB1 alleles showing the most associated TCRs and HLA-C alleles the fewest. Specific HLA alleles were associated with roughly 17,000 TCR beta sequences at a false discovery rate of 0.05 in a later analysis. Sequencing depth was assumed to be roughly uniform across donors in the presence/absence analyses, though that assumption may not hold. The classifier was reported to diagnose cytomegalovirus status with high specificity and sensitivity in both the original and validation cohorts. Because counts were too low, 15 to 20 rarely observed V segments, including chromosome 9 orphons, were excluded from the earlier analysis of some 540 of the donors. A further reported finding was that TCR beta sequences accurately predicted the HLA-A and HLA-B alleles for most subjects in the first cohort. A later analysis found that most CMV-associated TCR beta chains appeared HLA-restricted, with HLA associations seemingly driven largely by CMV exposure.

Concerning this clone: Its recognized antigen is unknown. No per-base quality is available; no much larger clone lies one base away.

In total, approximately 700 healthy bone marrow donors made up the cohort. All cohort members were sampled while nominally healthy, although unrecorded immune exposures were likely present. The donor was CMV seronegative and belonged to the group of 350 or so seronegative cohort members. Each donor provided a peripheral blood sample, and peripheral blood mononuclear cells were used for TCR beta sequencing. Genomic DNA extraction from the blood cell samples was performed with the Qiagen DNeasy Blood Extraction Kit. This clonotype was obtained from a woman aged 18-29 years in good health and CMV-seronegative. The sample was PBMCs.

CDR3 region: CASSPVAYEQYF. The nucleotides are TGTGCCAGCTCCCCCGTAGCCTACGAGCAGTACTTC. Rearrangement joined TRBV18 to TRBJ2-5, with no confidently assigned D gene. The J call may be wrong; the DNA end is better matched by TRBJ2-7. Looking up the germline V gene yields CDR1 KGHSH and CDR2 LQKENI. Its CDR3 holds 12 amino acids, cysteine through phenylalanine. Only the CDR3 DNA stays, 36 bases, in frame from base 1.